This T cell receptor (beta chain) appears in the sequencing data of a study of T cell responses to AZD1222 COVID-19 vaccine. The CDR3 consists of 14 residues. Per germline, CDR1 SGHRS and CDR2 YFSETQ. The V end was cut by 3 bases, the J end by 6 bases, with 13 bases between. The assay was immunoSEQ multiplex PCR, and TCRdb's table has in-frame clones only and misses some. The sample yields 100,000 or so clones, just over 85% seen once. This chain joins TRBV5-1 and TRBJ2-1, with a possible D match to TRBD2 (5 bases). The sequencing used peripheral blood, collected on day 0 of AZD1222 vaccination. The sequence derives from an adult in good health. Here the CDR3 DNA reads TGCGCCAGCAGCTCCATAGCGCTTGGCAATGAGCAGTTCTTC. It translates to CASSSIALGNEQFF.